Listed here is a single TCR beta chain. Original processing methods: It was from reference gene primer amplification that nucleated cell counts were estimated. The protocol was immunoSEQ multiplex PCR, while the TCRdb copy is restricted to in-frame clones and leaves out a portion. V, J and clone size were drawn from that table, and D and trimming were deduced from the DNA. The sample records tens of thousands of clones, about 88% being singletons. These data originate in a study of blood T cell repertoires in COVID-19. Whole-study context: The origin of the acute and convalescent COVID-19 samples was the United States, Italy and Spain. Sources were T cells, B-cell-depleted T cells, or PBMCs; the material itself was cDNA or gDNA.

The CDR3 runs to 14 residues. With 10 bases removed from V and 6 bases from J, the gap between germline ends came to 18 bases. CDR1 is KGHDR, CDR2 SFDVKD, per germline. This receptor was obtained from a human donor in a cohort sampled during active COVID-19. Sequenced sample: peripheral blood. The chain joins TRBV24-1 to TRBJ1-5; tentatively, D is TRBD1 (6 bases). In nucleotides, the CDR3 is TGTGCCACAGGAAGTGGGTCAGGGGCTCAGCCCCAGCATTTT. It specifies CATGSGSGAQPQHF.